This T cell receptor (beta chain) was sequenced in a study of regulatory T cells in long-lasting Graves disease. Many counts were recorded for this clonotype. The CDR3 length is 12 residues. Germline V gene data show CDR1 as DFQATT and CDR2 as SNEGSKA (reference sequence). V was trimmed by 4 bases and J by 4 bases, leaving 9 bases between them. As to time point: newly diagnosed GD, antithyroid drugs for less than 3 months. PBMCs were the source of the RNA used for TCR sequencing. Tubes containing EDTA received approximately 8.7 milliliters of drawn peripheral blood. Arm-PCR of CDR3 regions and iRepertoire HTBI primers were used to build TCR beta libraries. MiXCR, run by TCRdb on the multiplex PCR reads, gives a single entry per CDR3 protein. The sample has approximately 400,000 distinct CDR3 sequences; more than 12% are singletons. The sample also formed part of further work on T cells in Graves' hyperthyroidism and ophthalmopathy. This second study says: A model of 13 V-J features distinguished ophthalmopathy from stable hyperthyroidism.

The origin of this receptor is a woman in her 30s with Graves disease. Sequences were derived from peripheral blood mononuclear cells (PBMCs), sampled at new diagnosis, from a patient treated with antithyroid drugs. The chain links TRBV20-1 to TRBJ2-3; D not certain. In DNA form, the CDR3 reads TGCAGTGCTACGGTTCCGGCAGATACGCAGTATTTT. This translates into CSATVPADTQYF.